The rows below give T cell receptor beta chains drawn from one sample of a study of blood T cells in healthy people across ages. Using its own MiXCR run on the 5' RACE reads, TCRdb lists one record per CDR3 protein. The sample lists more than 600,000 distinct CDR3 sequences, 25% occurring once. These data were also filed under a second study, of T cells of mothers and their children.

The sample taken for sequencing was blood. The receptors here all came from a boy aged 5-17 years in good health. Each CDR3 is given with its conserved first and last residue. The D gene is left open where the match is weak. Some rows have no size entry. The others give once, few or many, or a class for an expanded clone.

. TRBJ2-7 TRBV5-1 . TGCGCCAGCAGCTTGGAAGCGGGTTCATCAGGCGAGCAGTACTTC CASSLEAGSSGEQYF
. TRBJ1-1 TRBV3-1 few TGTGCCAGCAGCCGCCCCTTCACTGAAGCTTTCTTT CASSRPFTEAFF
TRBD1 TRBJ1-1 TRBV12-3/TRBV12-4 . TGTGCCAGCAGTCAAGGGGGCCTCATGTCAGCTTTCTTT CASSQGGLMSAFF
TRBD1 TRBJ2-7 TRBV20-1 . TGCAGTGCTGCTTCCGGGACAGTCACATACGAGCAGTACTTC CSAASGTVTYEQYF
. TRBJ2-7 TRBV4-1 . TGCGCCAGCAGCCAAGATGGGTTCGAGCAGTACTTC CASSQDGFEQYF
TRBD2 TRBJ2-7 TRBV28 . TGTGCCAGCAGTTCAGGACTAGCGGGACCCCCGAAGCAGTACTTC CASSSGLAGPPKQYF
TRBD1 TRBJ1-2 TRBV7-8 few TGTGCCAGCAGCTTAGCGGTGTCGACAGGGACGGTCTATGGCTACACCTTC CASSLAVSTGTVYGYTF
. TRBJ2-1 TRBV6-2/TRBV6-3 few TGTGCCAGCAGTTACCAGGGTTACTACAATGAGCAGTTCTTC CASSYQGYYNEQFF
TRBD1 TRBJ2-5 TRBV4-2 . TGTGCCAGCAGCCAATTGGGACAGGGAGGGGAAGAGACCCAGTACTTC CASSQLGQGGEETQYF
. TRBJ2-7 TRBV4-3 . TGCGCCAGCAGCCAAGAGAAAAAAGCCTCCTACGAGCAGTACTTC CASSQEKKASYEQYF
TRBD1 TRBJ2-3 TRBV20-1 . TGCAGTGCCTTGGACAGGAGCACAGATACGCAGTATTTT CSALDRSTDTQYF
TRBD1 TRBJ1-2 TRBV27 . TGTGCCAGCAGCCCTCGACAGGGGACGGCTAACTATGGCTACACCTTC CASSPRQGTANYGYTF
. TRBJ2-4 TRBV11-2 few TGTGCCAGCAGCTTAGCAGGGACCGGGACAAAAAACATTCAGTACTTC CASSLAGTGTKNIQYF
. TRBJ1-2 TRBV19 . TGTGCCAGTACTGTTGGCAGGGCCTATGGCTACACCTTC CASTVGRAYGYTF
. TRBJ1-2 TRBV10-3 . TGTGCCATCAGTTCCGGAGGGGCACGGACAGTGGGCTACACCTTC CAISSGGARTVGYTF
. TRBJ1-3 TRBV19 few TGTGCCAGTAGTATGGATGGAAACACCATATATTTT CASSMDGNTIYF
. TRBJ1-2 TRBV4-3 . TGCGCCAGCAGCCAAGACGACAGGTCGATCTCTAACTATGGCTACACCTTC CASSQDDRSISNYGYTF
. TRBJ2-3 TRBV5-1 few TGCGCCAGCAGCTTGGAAAGGGTCACAGATACGCAGTATTTT CASSLERVTDTQYF
TRBD1 TRBJ2-5 TRBV29-1 few TGCAGCTACCGGGACAGGGGGCGAGAAGAGACCCAGTACTTC CSYRDRGREETQYF
. TRBJ2-7 TRBV5-1 . TGCGCCGGCAGCATAAACGACAGACCCGAGCAGTACTTC CAGSINDRPEQYF
. TRBJ2-5 TRBV6-6 . TGTGCCAGCAGTTTCCAGGCCCTTCAGGAGACCCAGTACTTC CASSFQALQETQYF
. TRBJ2-7 TRBV29-1 . TGCAGCGTCCGTGAGACCTCCTACGAGCAGTACTTC CSVRETSYEQYF
TRBD2 TRBJ2-7 TRBV3-1 . TGTGCCAGCAGCCAAGAAGTTTTAGCGGGACTCTACGAGCAGTGCTTC CASSQEVLAGLYEQCF
. TRBJ1-4 TRBV9 few TGTGCCAGCAGCCCGGGGCTTCTAGGTGAAAAACTGTTTTTT CASSPGLLGEKLFF
. TRBJ2-2 TRBV7-9 . TGTGCCAGCACGGTCAGAGAGGACGGGGAGCTGTTTTTT CASTVREDGELFF